Described below is a single T cell receptor beta chain sequence and its context. Its binding antigen is unknown. No clone much larger than this one lies a single base away; base qualities are absent. This sample is part of a study of cytomegalovirus exposure and HLA in healthy donors (dated by TCRdb to 2016 to 2017). Concerning the study at large: In an earlier analysis of 550 to 750 of the donors, about 260 Gb of sequence data and 90 million to 120 million unique TCR beta sequences from roughly 180 million T cells were reported. An early release covering 550 to 700 HLA-typed donors comprised roughly 300 gigabases of sequencing data and roughly 85 million unique TCR sequences. Of the 398 genotyped donors, around 81% fell in the genetic ancestry cluster associated with self-reported Caucasian donors. The study aimed to test whether cataloging public T cell receptors could reveal signatures of past pathogen exposure. The study used immunosequencing to profile the T cell repertoires of under 700 subjects and linked those repertoires to cytomegalovirus serostatus. Along with the approximately 620-subject first cohort, a separate validation cohort of over 90 different subjects was used. To predict cytomegalovirus infection status, the study brought together high-throughput TCR immunosequencing, statistical association of individual TCRs with disease status, and machine learning. To study patterns of TCR occurrence, a later analysis re-analyzed previously published TCR beta repertoires from 650 to 750 donors and added high-resolution HLA genotyping. The later analysis used no new phenotypic data to find candidate immune exposures, relying instead on TCR beta sequences and their occurrence across donors. To decide whether each TCR beta V gene segment behaved as functional or pseudogenic, an earlier analysis of some 570 of the donors relied on high-throughput TCR beta sequencing. Alongside the repertoire data, information on donor age, sex, ethnicity and CMV serostatus was compiled. A later genetic analysis used genome-wide SNP genotypes for 398 of the 666 donors, treating that subset as a discovery cohort. All discovery cohort repertoires had been generated on a single sequencing platform. Both class I and class II loci were covered by HLA typing, at four-digit resolution. Typing coverage differed by locus: A, B, C, DRB1 and DQB1 were typed in about 629-640 donors, DQA1 in 500 to 550, DPA1 in roughly 590, and DPB1 in 400 to 490. About five DR-DQ haplotypes were treated as single units for association and clustering because of strong linkage in the cohort. Among approximately 370 genotyped donors of the cohort, an average of approximately 220,000 unique TCR beta nucleotide sequences was sequenced per donor, of which approximately 18% were non-productive. The investigation overall reported the following: An earlier analysis of around 600 of the donors showed that most TCR beta V segments appeared in productive rearrangements either about 87% or about 30% of the time, which broadly matched IMGT annotations. A further reported finding was that TCR beta sequences accurately predicted the HLA-A and HLA-B alleles for most subjects in the first cohort. Most TCR sequences were seen in very few donors, while some public TCRs were found in many individuals. For the cohort, immune exposure information was limited to CMV serostatus. At a false discovery rate of 0.05, a later analysis linked 16,951 TCR beta sequences to specific HLA alleles. A later analysis reported that several top co-occurrence clusters appeared linked to parvovirus B19, influenza, CMV and Epstein-Barr virus. When HLA alleles, especially DR and DQ, strongly co-occurred, TCR associations were difficult to assign to individual alleles. Sequencing depth was assumed to be roughly uniform across donors in the presence/absence analyses, though that assumption may not hold. The classifier was reported to diagnose cytomegalovirus status with high specificity and sensitivity in both the original cohort and the validation cohort. A few of the identified cytomegalovirus-associated TCR beta chains were confirmed in vitro to be specific for cytomegalovirus antigens. Linkage disequilibrium might explain the correlated functional status among segregating V segments, but an unknown experimental factor could not be excluded. Compared with the roughly 710-donor mean, donors in an Asian-associated ancestry cluster had fewer N-insertions in productive TCRs, according to a later genetic analysis. The sequencing pipeline was judged likely to have produced a cluster of highly shared sequence variants as a technical artifact. V-gene and J-gene trimming of TCR beta chains was associated with a missense DCLRE1C variant in a later genetic analysis, and the association was replicated in an independent cohort. According to a later analysis, most CMV-associated TCR beta chains appeared to be HLA-restricted, and the HLA associations seemed to be driven largely by CMV exposure. The study gave a list of over 150 TCR beta chains associated with cytomegalovirus. Because HLA typing was missing for some donors at each locus, association tests included only the typed subset. Because counts were too low, about 15 rarely observed V segments, including chromosome 9 orphons, were left out of the earlier analysis of over 550 of the donors. A later analysis found that HLA-associated TCR beta chains were more clonally expanded and had lower generation probabilities than equally common non-associated chains. The authors suggested that the approach could potentially be generalized to other disease states and immunological phenotypes. Some IMGT-functional V segments, including TRBV6-2 and TRBV6-3, could not be told apart with the 87-base-pair reads, so those segments were excluded. In this cohort, only TCR beta chains were sequenced, and detectable features were limited by the absence of alpha or paired-chain data. According to a later analysis, TCR association rates differed among HLA loci, with DRB1 alleles showing the most associated TCRs and HLA-C alleles showing the fewest.

The cohort was made up of about 670 healthy bone marrow donors. At the time of sampling, every cohort member was nominally healthy, though immune exposures that went unrecorded were likely present. The donor tested CMV seronegative, placing the donor among the 300 to 400 seronegative members of the cohort. A peripheral blood sample was provided by each donor, and peripheral blood mononuclear cells were used for TCR beta sequencing. The Qiagen DNeasy Blood Extraction Kit was used to extract genomic DNA from the blood cell samples. Library construction relied on the immunoSEQ multiplex PCR assay. The multiplex PCR relied on a mix of 60 forward primers for TCR Vbeta segments and 13 reverse primers for TCR Jbeta segments. Amplification of the CDR3 region of rearranged TCR beta genes was performed with a multiplex PCR assay on genomic DNA. The Illumina HiSeq System was used to sequence the amplified TCR beta libraries as 87-base-pair reads. In the paper's pipeline: A later analysis tallied around 80 million unique TCR beta chains across the 666 repertoires, and approximately 9.9 million of those chains were shared by two or more donors. Raw reads were error-corrected and collapsed into unique sequences by a nearest-neighbor algorithm in which closely related sequences were merged to remove PCR and sequencing errors. Alignment of CDR3 sequences to IMGT reference sequences was used to assign V, D and J gene segments. Each retained sequence needed at least a six-nucleotide match to both a V gene segment and a J gene segment. Rearrangements were classified as productive when the CDR3 lacked stop codons and remained in frame with V and J, and all other rearrangements were classified as non-productive. Following IMGT convention, CDR3 was defined as the stretch from the second conserved V-encoded cysteine up to the conserved J-encoded phenylalanine. In an earlier analysis of around 570 of the donors, sequences lacking an unambiguous match to a single V gene segment were excluded. In an earlier analysis of approximately 610 of the donors, V segments were called functional above 56.7% productive rearrangements and were called segregating when the between-donor standard deviation exceeded 5%. A statistical classification framework was built to diagnose cytomegalovirus status from the catalog of TCR beta chain sequences. V and J gene assignment, in a later analysis, came from comparing TCR nucleotide sequences with IMGT/GENE-DB human TR gene sequences. The TCRdist pipeline was used in a later analysis to assign CDR3 sequences and most-parsimonious VDJ recombination scenarios. A later analysis defined each TCR beta chain by its CDR3 amino acid sequence plus V-gene family, and excluded reads lacking a unique V-gene family. To address suspected cross-contamination and a sequencing artifact, a later analysis removed a few hundred highly shared, low-generation-probability nucleotide sequences. In a later analysis, a clonal expansion index was calculated for each public chain from normalized within-repertoire ranks of inferred template counts. In a later analysis, generation probabilities were computed using a VDJ recombination model fitted to out-of-frame rearrangements, and the results were checked against IGoR. In a later analysis, TCR-TCR, TCR-HLA and TCR-CMV co-occurrence was scored with hypergeometric tests, and a repertoire-size bias correction was applied to TCR pairs. In a later analysis, false discovery rates were estimated by permuting HLA or CMV assignments 20 times. In a later analysis, co-occurring TCRs were grouped using DBSCAN, and TCRdist sequence similarity was added for clustering within HLA-allele-positive subsets. Co-occurrence clustering excluded repertoires with fewer than 30,000 or more than 120,000 public chains, plus five with anomalous nucleotide sharing. This immuneACCESS table, as held by TCRdb, lists in-frame sequences with V and J called but not all clones. Of the missing ones, under half trace to an unresolved V gene in checked studies; the others have no known cause. V and J calls and clone size follow that table, whereas D and trimming were derived from the DNA. This sample has fewer than 250,000 clones in its table, and around 87% of those were observed once. The ten largest clones add up to 1.1% of the sample.

Taken from cysteine to phenylalanine, the CDR3 has 15 residues. Only the CDR3 region is kept as DNA, spanning 45 bases read in frame from base 1. Looking up the germline V gene yields CDR1 LGHNA and CDR2 YNFKEQ. V sheds 1 base and J sheds 2 bases, leaving 12 bases between their ends. The TCR comes from a boy aged 2 to 9 in good health and CMV-seronegative. Here the chain combines TRBV4-2 and TRBJ2-7; the D gene is perhaps TRBD1, from 6 matching bases. The sequencing input was PBMCs. DNA sequence: TGTGCCAGCAGCCAAGGCCCGGACAGAGCCTACGAGCAGTACTTC. This translates into CASSQGPDRAYEQYF.